This entry is about one TCR beta chain. The target antigen is unknown. Treatment denoted: 19 received Ad26.COV2.S at low or high dose, single or two shots; roughly five received placebo; per-sample allocation not given. The study sampled participants on day 63 after the first vaccine or placebo injection. V was shortened by 3 bases and J by 3 bases, with 9 bases between the two germline ends. This CDR3 has 12 residues. Germline V gene sequence: CDR1 DFQATT, CDR2 SNEGSKA (reference sequence). The source of the sample is a study of Ad26.COV2.S vaccination and SARS-CoV-2 variants. General observations from the study: It was vaccine recipients, not placebo recipients, who had the higher spike-specific TCR breadth.

Assay used: immunoSEQ multiplex PCR; TCRdb lists only in-frame clones, some missing. The data show 400,000 to 500,000 clones, nearly 90% seen once. The sample here was peripheral blood, taken in a trial of Ad26.COV2.S vaccine versus placebo. J is TRBJ2-7 and V is TRBV20-1; no clear D gene. The TCR originated in a person between 18 and 65 years old who received the Ad26.COV2.S COVID-19 vaccine or a placebo. CDR3 nucleotide sequence: TGCAGTGCTAGTAGACTGGACTACGAGCAGTACGTC. Translated: CSASRLDYEQYV.